This T cell receptor beta chain was obtained from a study of cytomegalovirus exposure and HLA in healthy donors. Overall study findings and caveats: Later findings reportedly placed an Asian-associated ancestry cluster below the approximately 670-donor mean for N-insertions. Being productive about 90% or about 30% of the time was typical of most TCR beta V segments in an earlier analysis.

V shed 3 bases, J shed 4 bases, and the junction held 3 bases outside the gene matches. The CDR3 extends over 14 amino acids. Germline CDR1 reads SGHDT; CDR2 reads YYEEEE. The table lists this clone with a few counts. No antigen is known for it. This PCR relied on a set of 60 Vbeta primers and 13 Jbeta primers. Sequenced by immunoSEQ multiplex PCR; TCRdb stores in-frame clones only, minus some. The data hold 110,000 to 150,000 clones, with approximately 72% observed a single time. Sequencing was done on a sample of PBMCs. The gene calls are TRBV5-6 and TRBJ1-5, with 8 bases that match TRBD1. The TCR originated in a man aged 35 to 55 in good health and CMV-seronegative. CDR3: CASSYGQGNQPQHF. CDR3 coding DNA: TGTGCCAGCAGCTACGGACAGGGAAATCAGCCCCAGCATTTT.